The 5 T cell receptor beta chains reported below all come from one sample, sequenced in a study of neurological immune-mediated disorders. TCRdb called the 5' RACE reads again in MiXCR, with one record for every CDR3 protein. The sample contains 55,000 to 85,000 distinct CDR3 sequences, more than 3% of which appear only once. Sequenced material: PBMCs. The source is a woman aged 45 to 65 with multiple sclerosis.

This clonotype showed up many times. V usage is TRBV5-1 and J usage is TRBJ2-7; maybe TRBD2 (6 bases). Germline V lookup: CDR1 SGHRS, CDR2 YFSETQ. V was cut by 4 bases and J by 13 bases, with 24 bases left in between. CDR3 length: 14 residues. CDR3 coding DNA: TGCGCCAGCAGCCAAAGAACCCGTGCGGGGAGACCTTACGTC. Residues: CASSQRTRAGRPYV.

A remark on this clonotype: A read error is possible here, since a much larger clone lies one base away. The chain recombines TRBV12-3 or TRBV12-4 with TRBJ1-3; the match to TRBD1 covers 7 bases. The CDR3 sequence is 15 residues long. DNA for the CDR3: TGTGCCAGCAGTTTGGAGACAGGGCCTGGAAAAACCATATATTTT. Its translation is CASSLETGPGKTIYF.

This clonotype showed up many times. This rearrangement joins TRBV5-1 to TRBJ2-1, with D perhaps matching TRBD2 (5 bases). V was clipped by 6 bases and J by 8 bases, with 18 bases between them. The CDR3 has 14 amino acids. Germline assignment: CDR1 SGHRS and CDR2 YFSETQ. The CDR3 DNA follows: TGCGCCAGCACCCGTGCCCCTAGCCCAGATGAGCAGTTCTTC. It codes for CASTRAPSPDEQFF. Full variable domain (remainder filled in from reference TRBV5-1 and TRBJ2-1): KAGVTQTPRYLIKTRGQQVTLSCSPISGHRSVSWYQQTPGQGLQFLFEYFSETQRNKGNFPGRFSGRQFSNSRSEMNVSTLELGDSALYLCASTRAPSPDEQFFGPGTRLTVL.

This clonotype was recorded at least ten times. The V call is TRBV6-1, the J call TRBJ2-5; 9 nucleotides align to TRBD2. The length of the CDR3 is 15 residues. Germline values: CDR1 MNHNS, CDR2 SASEGT. V shed 0 bases and J 1 base; nucleotides not matched to a gene: 0. CDR3 residues: CASSEASGSQETQYF. DNA for the CDR3: TGTGCCAGCAGTGAAGCTAGCGGGAGCCAAGAGACCCAGTACTTC.

This clonotype has ten or more counts. This CDR3 reads CASSVSGRNTGELFF. The CDR3 nucleotides are TGTGCCAGCAGCGTATCCGGCCGTAACACCGGGGAGCTGTTTTTT. J is TRBJ2-2 and V is TRBV9; D unresolved. In germline, CDR1 is SGDLS, CDR2 YYNGEE. V lost 1 base to trimming and J lost 2 bases, with 9 bases between them. This CDR3 comprises 15 residues.